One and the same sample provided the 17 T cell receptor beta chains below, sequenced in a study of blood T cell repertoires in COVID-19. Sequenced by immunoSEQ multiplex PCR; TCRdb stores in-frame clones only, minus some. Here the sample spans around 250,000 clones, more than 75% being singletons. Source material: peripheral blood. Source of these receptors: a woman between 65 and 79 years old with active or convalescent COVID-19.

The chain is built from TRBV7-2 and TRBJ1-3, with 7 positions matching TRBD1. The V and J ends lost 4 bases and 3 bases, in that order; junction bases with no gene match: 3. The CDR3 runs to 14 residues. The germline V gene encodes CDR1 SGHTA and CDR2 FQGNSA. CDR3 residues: CASSSGQIGNTIYF. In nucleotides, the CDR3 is TGTGCCAGCAGCTCGGGACAGATTGGAAACACCATATATTTT. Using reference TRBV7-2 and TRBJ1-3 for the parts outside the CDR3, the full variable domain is GAGVSQSPSNKVTEKGKDVELRCDPISGHTALYWYRQSLGQGLEFLIYFQGNSAPDKSGLPSDRFSAERTGGSVSTLTIQRTQQEDSAVYLCASSSGQIGNTIYFGEGSWLTVV.

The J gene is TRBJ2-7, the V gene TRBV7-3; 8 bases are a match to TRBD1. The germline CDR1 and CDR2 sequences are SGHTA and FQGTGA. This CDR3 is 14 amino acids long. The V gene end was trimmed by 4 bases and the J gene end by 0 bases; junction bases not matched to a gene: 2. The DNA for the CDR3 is TGTGCCAGCAGCTACGGACAGGGCTCCTACGAGCAGTACTTC. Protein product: CASSYGQGSYEQYF.

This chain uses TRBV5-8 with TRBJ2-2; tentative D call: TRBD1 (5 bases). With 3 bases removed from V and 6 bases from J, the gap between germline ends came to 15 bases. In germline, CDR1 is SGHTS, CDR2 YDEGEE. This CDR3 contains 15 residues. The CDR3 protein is CASSSRQLGPGELFF. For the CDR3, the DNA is TGTGCCAGCAGCTCCCGACAGTTGGGCCCCGGGGAGCTGTTTTTT.

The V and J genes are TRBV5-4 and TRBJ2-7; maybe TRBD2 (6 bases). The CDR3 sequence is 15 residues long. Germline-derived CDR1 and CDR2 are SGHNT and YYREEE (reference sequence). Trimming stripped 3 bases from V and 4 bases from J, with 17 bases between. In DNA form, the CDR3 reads TGTGCCAGCAGCTCCGGGAGCGCGCTCAGATACGAGCAGTACTTC. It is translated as CASSSGSALRYEQYF. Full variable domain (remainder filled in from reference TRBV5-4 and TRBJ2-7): ETGVTQSPTHLIKTRGQQVTLRCSSQSGHNTVSWYQQALGQGPQFIFQYYREEENGRGNFPPRFSGLQFPNYSSELNVNALELDDSALYLCASSSGSALRYEQYFGPGTRLTVT.

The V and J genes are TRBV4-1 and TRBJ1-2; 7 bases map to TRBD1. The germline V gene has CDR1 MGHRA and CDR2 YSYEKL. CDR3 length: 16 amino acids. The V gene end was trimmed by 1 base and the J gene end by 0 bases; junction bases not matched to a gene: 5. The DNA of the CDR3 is TGCGCCAGCAGCCAAGCTTCCGGGACAGCTAACTATGGCTACACCTTC. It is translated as CASSQASGTANYGYTF.

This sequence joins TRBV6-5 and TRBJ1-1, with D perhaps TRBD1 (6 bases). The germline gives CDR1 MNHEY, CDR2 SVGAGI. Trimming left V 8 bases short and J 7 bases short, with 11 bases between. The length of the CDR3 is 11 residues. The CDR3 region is CASRGAREAFF. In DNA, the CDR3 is TGTGCCAGCCGGGGGGCCCGTGAAGCTTTCTTT.

The CDR3 sequence: CASSYGLSGNTIYF. The CDR3 DNA reads TGTGCCAGCAGTTACGGACTCTCTGGAAACACCATATATTTT. The V and J genes are TRBV6-5 and TRBJ1-3, with D unresolved. V dropped 2 bases and J dropped 0 bases, with 5 bases sitting between them. Germline CDR1 reads MNHEY; CDR2 reads SVGAGI. The CDR3 contains 14 residues.

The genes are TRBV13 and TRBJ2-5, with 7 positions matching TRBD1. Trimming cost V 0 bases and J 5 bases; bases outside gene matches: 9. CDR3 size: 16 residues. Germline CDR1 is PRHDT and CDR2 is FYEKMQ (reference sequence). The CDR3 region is CASSLGIGQVSETQYF. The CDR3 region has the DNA TGTGCCAGCAGCTTAGGCATAGGACAGGTATCCGAGACCCAGTACTTC.

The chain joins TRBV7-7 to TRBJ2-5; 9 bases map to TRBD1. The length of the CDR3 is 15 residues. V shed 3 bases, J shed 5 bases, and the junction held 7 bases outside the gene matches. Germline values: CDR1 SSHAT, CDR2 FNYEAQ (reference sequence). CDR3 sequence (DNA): TGTGCCAGCAGCTTCAACAGGGGGCTCGGGGAGACCCAGTACTTC. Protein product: CASSFNRGLGETQYF.

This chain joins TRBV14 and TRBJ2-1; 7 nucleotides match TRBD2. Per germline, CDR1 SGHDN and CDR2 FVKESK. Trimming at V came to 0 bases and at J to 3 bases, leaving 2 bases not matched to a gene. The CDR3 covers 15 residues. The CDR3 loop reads CASSQDAGVYNEQFF. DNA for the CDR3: TGTGCCAGCAGCCAAGACGCGGGGGTCTACAATGAGCAGTTCTTC.

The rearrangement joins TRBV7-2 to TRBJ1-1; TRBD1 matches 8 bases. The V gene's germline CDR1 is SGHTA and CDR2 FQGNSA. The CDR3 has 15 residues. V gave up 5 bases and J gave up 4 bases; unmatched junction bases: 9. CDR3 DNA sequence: TGTGCCAGCAGCCCCCGACAGGGGCTGGCCACTGAAGCTTTCTTT. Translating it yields CASSPRQGLATEAFF.

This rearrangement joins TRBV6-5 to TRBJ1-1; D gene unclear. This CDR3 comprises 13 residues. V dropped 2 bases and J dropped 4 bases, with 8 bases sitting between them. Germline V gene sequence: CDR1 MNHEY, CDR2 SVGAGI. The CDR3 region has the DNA TGTGCCAGCAGTTACACGAGGGTCACTGAAGCTTTCTTT. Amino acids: CASSYTRVTEAFF.

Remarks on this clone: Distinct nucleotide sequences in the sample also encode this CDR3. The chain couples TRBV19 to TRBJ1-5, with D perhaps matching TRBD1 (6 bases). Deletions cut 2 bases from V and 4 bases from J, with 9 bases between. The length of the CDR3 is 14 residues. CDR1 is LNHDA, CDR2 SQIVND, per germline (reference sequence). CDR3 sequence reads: CASSIQGSNQPQHF. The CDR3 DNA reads TGTGCCAGTAGTATACAGGGGTCTAATCAGCCCCAGCATTTT.

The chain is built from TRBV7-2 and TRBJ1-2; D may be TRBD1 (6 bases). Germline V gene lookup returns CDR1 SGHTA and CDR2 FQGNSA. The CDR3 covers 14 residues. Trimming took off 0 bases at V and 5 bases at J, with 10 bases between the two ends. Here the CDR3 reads CASSLAGGLYGYTF. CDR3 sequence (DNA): TGTGCCAGCAGCTTAGCTGGGGGCCTTTATGGCTACACCTTC.

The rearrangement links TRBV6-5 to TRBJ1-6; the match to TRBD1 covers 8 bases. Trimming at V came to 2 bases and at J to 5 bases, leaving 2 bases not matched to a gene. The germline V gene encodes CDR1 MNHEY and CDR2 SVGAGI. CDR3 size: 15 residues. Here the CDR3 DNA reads TGTGCCAGCAGTTACGACAGGGGCGATAATTCACCCCTCCACTTT. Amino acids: CASSYDRGDNSPLHF.

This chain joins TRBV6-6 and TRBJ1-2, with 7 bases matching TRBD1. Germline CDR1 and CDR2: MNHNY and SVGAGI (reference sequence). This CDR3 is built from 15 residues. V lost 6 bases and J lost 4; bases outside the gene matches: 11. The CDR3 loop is CASSLPGTDVYGYTF. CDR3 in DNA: TGTGCCAGCAGCCTCCCAGGGACAGACGTCTATGGCTACACCTTC.

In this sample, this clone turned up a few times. CDR3 DNA sequence: TGTGCCATCGGACTAGACGGCTACGAGCAGTACTTC. Residues: CAIGLDGYEQYF. The gene calls are TRBV10-3 and TRBJ2-7, with TRBD2 identical over 7 bases. The CDR3 totals 12 residues. V shed 8 bases and J 3 bases; nucleotides not matched to a gene: 4. The germline CDR1 and CDR2 sequences are ENHRY and SYGVKD.